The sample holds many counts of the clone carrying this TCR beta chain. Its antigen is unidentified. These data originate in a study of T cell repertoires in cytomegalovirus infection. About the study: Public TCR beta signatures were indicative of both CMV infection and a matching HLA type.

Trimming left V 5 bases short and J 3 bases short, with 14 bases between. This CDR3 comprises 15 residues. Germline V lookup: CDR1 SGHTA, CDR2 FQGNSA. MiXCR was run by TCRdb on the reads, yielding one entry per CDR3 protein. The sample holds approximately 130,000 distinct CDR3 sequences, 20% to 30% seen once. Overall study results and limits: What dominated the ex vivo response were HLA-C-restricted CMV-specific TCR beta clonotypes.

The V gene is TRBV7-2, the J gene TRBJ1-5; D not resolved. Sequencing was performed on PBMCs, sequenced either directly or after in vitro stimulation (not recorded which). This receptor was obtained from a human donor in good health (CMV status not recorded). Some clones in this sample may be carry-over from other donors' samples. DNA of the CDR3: TGTGCCAGCAGCCCAACGATTAGGACCAATCAGCCCCAGCATTTT. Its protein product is CASSPTIRTNQPQHF.